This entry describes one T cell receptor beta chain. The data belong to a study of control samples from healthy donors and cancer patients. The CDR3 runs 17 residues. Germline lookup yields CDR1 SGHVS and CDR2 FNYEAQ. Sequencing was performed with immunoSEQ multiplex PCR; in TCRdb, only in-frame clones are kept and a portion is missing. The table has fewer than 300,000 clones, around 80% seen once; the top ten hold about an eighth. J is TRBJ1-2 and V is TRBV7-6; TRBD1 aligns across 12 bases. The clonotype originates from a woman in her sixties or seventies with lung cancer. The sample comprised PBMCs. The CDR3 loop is CAAADRDRGPSGYGYTF. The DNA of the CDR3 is TGTGCAGCAGCGGACCGGGACAGGGGGCCAAGTGGCTATGGCTACACCTTC.